A single sample gave rise to the 17 T cell receptor beta chains below, sequenced in a study of T cell responses to AZD1222 COVID-19 vaccine. Here immunoSEQ multiplex PCR was the method, and the copy in TCRdb shows in-frame clones only, minus some. The sample has about 81,000 clones, around 93% seen once; the top ten hold approximately 8%. The material was peripheral blood, obtained 28 days after the second AZD1222 dose. The origin of the receptors is an adult who received the AZD1222 COVID-19 vaccine.

This chain uses TRBV18 with TRBJ1-1, with no clear D. Between the trimmed V and J ends, which lost 2 bases and 0 bases, there was a span of 13 bases. Germline CDR1 is KGHSH and CDR2 is LQKENI. The CDR3 is 16 residues long. The CDR3 loop is CASSPRQNSMNTEAFF. The CDR3 DNA follows: TGTGCCAGCTCACCAAGGCAAAACAGCATGAACACTGAAGCTTTCTTT.

The gene calls are TRBV13 and TRBJ2-5; 7 bases are a match to TRBD1. Trimming took 4 bases from V and 4 from J; bases not matched to a gene: 6. CDR3 length: 14 residues. CDR1 is PRHDT, CDR2 FYEKMQ, per germline (reference sequence). CDR3 amino acids: CASSSTGRGETQYF. DNA for the CDR3: TGTGCCAGCAGCTCGACAGGGCGAGGAGAGACCCAGTACTTC.

The V call is TRBV28, the J call TRBJ2-4, with D possibly being TRBD1 (6 bases). Trimming stripped 6 bases from V and 3 bases from J, with 12 bases between. This CDR3 contains 14 residues. Germline CDR1 and CDR2: MDHEN and SYDVKM. The CDR3 region is CASRSTGVKNIQYF. Written as DNA, the CDR3 is TGTGCCAGCAGGTCGACAGGAGTCAAAAACATTCAGTACTTC.

The J gene is TRBJ1-2, the V gene TRBV27; no firm D call. In germline, CDR1 is MNHEY, CDR2 SMNVEV (reference sequence). The CDR3 loop spans 13 amino acids. The germline V and J ends were trimmed by 5 bases and 3 bases, with 10 bases remaining between them. As DNA, the CDR3 is TGTGCCAGCAGTCCCTCGTCCTACTATGGCTACACCTTC. Protein product: CASSPSSYYGYTF.

The rearrangement links TRBV7-8 to TRBJ2-5, with D uncertain. The CDR3 has 13 amino acids. CDR1 and CDR2 from the germline V gene are SGHVS and FQNEAQ. V was shortened by 6 bases and J by 2 bases, with 10 bases between the two germline ends. The CDR3, as DNA: TGTGCCAGCAGTCCCCCAAAACAAGAGACCCAGTACTTC. Encoded protein: CASSPPKQETQYF.

This chain joins TRBV28 and TRBJ1-6; 7 bases fit TRBD1. The length of the CDR3 is 14 residues. With V trimmed by 6 bases and J by 13 bases, 12 bases remained unmatched. CDR1 is MDHEN, CDR2 SYDVKM, per germline. The CDR3 sequence: CASSWDSEILPLHF. CDR3 sequence (DNA): TGTGCCAGCAGCTGGGACAGTGAAATATTGCCCCTCCACTTT.

The rearrangement joins TRBV6-5 to TRBJ2-1; D tentatively reads TRBD1 or TRBD2 (5 bases each). The ends were cut back, 7 bases at V and 6 bases at J, with 13 bases in the middle. The CDR3 consists of 13 residues. The V gene's germline CDR1 is MNHEY and CDR2 SVGAGI. As DNA, the CDR3 is TGTGCCAGCACCGGGACGAATACCAATGAGCAGTTCTTC. Translating gives CASTGTNTNEQFF.

The rearrangement links TRBV10-3 to TRBJ1-2; D perhaps matches TRBD1 (5 bases). Germline V gives CDR1 ENHRY, CDR2 SYGVKD. V was shortened by 4 bases and J by 1 base, with 16 bases between the two germline ends. This CDR3 is 16 amino acids long. The CDR3: CAISGGVTEDNYGYTF. CDR3 nucleotide sequence: TGTGCCATCAGTGGGGGAGTGACAGAAGATAACTATGGCTACACCTTC.

The chain uses TRBV4-2 and TRBJ1-6; the D gene is possibly TRBD1 (5 bases). The germline V gene encodes CDR1 LGHNA and CDR2 YNFKEQ. V lost 2 bases and J lost 6, with 17 bases in between. The length of the CDR3 is 17 residues. The CDR3 reads CASSQRPSFGGNSPLHF. In DNA, the CDR3 is TGTGCCAGCAGCCAACGACCGAGCTTTGGGGGTAATTCACCCCTCCACTTT.

This clone was observed a handful of times. The chain is built from TRBV7-2 and TRBJ2-5; D perhaps matches TRBD2 (6 bases). CDR1 SGHTA and CDR2 FQGNSA come from the germline V gene. The CDR3 consists of 16 residues. Deletions cut 1 base from V and 3 bases from J, with 15 bases between. As DNA, the CDR3 is TGTGCCAGCAGCTTAGTTGGGGGTAGCGGAAAAGAGACCCAGTACTTC. This encodes CASSLVGGSGKETQYF.

This clone came up a few times. For the CDR3, the DNA is TGTGCCAGCTCACCACAACCCATGGACACAAACACTGAAGCTTTCTTT. This translates into CASSPQPMDTNTEAFF. The V call is TRBV18, the J call TRBJ1-1; D is possibly TRBD1 (5 bases). CDR1 is KGHSH and CDR2 is LQKENI in the germline V gene. V lost 1 base and J 2 bases, leaving 14 bases between the germline ends. The CDR3 totals 16 residues.

The gene calls are TRBV27 and TRBJ2-2; no reliable D call. Germline lookup yields CDR1 MNHEY and CDR2 SMNVEV (reference sequence). This CDR3 has 16 amino acids. Trimming left V 2 bases short and J 4 bases short, with 14 bases between. CDR3: CASSLRDTQGTGELFF. In DNA form, the CDR3 reads TGTGCCAGCAGTTTACGTGACACACAAGGCACCGGGGAGCTGTTTTTT.

This rearrangement joins TRBV7-9 to TRBJ2-7, with 12 bases fitting TRBD1. The V gene's germline CDR1 is SEHNR and CDR2 FQNEAQ (reference sequence). V dropped 5 bases and J dropped 6; count of bases not matched to a gene: 8. CDR3 length: 15 residues. The CDR3 sequence: CASSPRDRGPSEQYF. DNA of the CDR3: TGTGCCAGCAGCCCCCGGGACAGGGGGCCCTCCGAGCAGTACTTC.

The chain carries TRBV6-5 and TRBJ1-2; TRBD1 matches 7 bases. V trimming: 7 bases; J trimming: 4 bases; junction bases outside the gene matches: 9. Germline assignment: CDR1 MNHEY and CDR2 SVGAGI. The CDR3 length is 14 residues. This chain's CDR3 is CASTTGQVGYGYTF. The DNA of the CDR3 is TGTGCCAGCACTACTGGACAGGTCGGCTATGGCTACACCTTC.

The V gene is TRBV1, the J gene TRBJ2-1. TRBV1 represents a pseudogene. This CDR3 has 14 amino acids. The CDR3 is CTSRRGEESNEQFF. The CDR3 coding sequence is TGCACCAGCAGACGGGGCGAAGAGAGCAATGAGCAGTTCTTC.

The chain combines TRBV18 with TRBJ2-1; 8 nucleotides match TRBD2. Germline trimming cut 0 bases from V and 3 bases from J; bases unmatched to any gene: 1. The CDR3 spans 15 residues. The V gene's germline CDR1 is KGHSH and CDR2 LQKENI. The CDR3 nucleotides read TGTGCCAGCTCACCACCGGGACTAGACTACAATGAGCAGTTCTTC. Translated, it gives CASSPPGLDYNEQFF. The variable domain in full, completed from reference TRBV18 and TRBJ2-1, reads NAGVMQNPRHLVRRRGQEARLRCSPMKGHSHVYWYRQLPEEGLKFMVYLQKENIIDESGMPKERFSAEFPKEGPSILRIQQVVRGDSAAYFCASSPPGLDYNEQFFGPGTRLTVL.

The chain employs TRBV12-2 and TRBJ2-6. TRBV12-2 is a known pseudogene. The CDR3 has 18 residues. The DNA for the CDR3 is TGTGCAAGTCGCCTTCCGGGACCGCGTCGATCTGGGGCCAACGTCCTGACTTTC. The encoded protein is CASRLPGPRRSGANVLTF.